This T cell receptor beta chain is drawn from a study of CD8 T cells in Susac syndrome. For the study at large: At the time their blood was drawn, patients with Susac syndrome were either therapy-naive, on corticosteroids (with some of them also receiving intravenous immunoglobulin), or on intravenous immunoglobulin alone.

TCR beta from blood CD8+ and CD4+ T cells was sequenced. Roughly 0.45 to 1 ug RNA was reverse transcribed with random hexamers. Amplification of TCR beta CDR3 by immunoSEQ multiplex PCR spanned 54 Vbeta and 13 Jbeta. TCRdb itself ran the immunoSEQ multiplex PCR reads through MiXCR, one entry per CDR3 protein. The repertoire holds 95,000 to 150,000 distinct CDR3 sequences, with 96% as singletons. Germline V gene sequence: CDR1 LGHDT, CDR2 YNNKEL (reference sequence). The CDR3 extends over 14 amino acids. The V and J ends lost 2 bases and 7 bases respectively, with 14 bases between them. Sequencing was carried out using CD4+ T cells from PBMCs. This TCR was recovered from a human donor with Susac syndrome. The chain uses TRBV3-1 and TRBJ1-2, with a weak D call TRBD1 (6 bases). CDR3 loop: CASSQNTGRSGYTF. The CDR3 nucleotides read TGTGCCAGCAGCCAAAATACAGGGAGGAGTGGCTACACCTTC. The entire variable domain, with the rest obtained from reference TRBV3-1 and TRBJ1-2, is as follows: DTAVSQTPKYLVTQMGNDKSIKCEQNLGHDTMYWYKQDSKKFLKIMFSYNNKELIINETVPNRFSPKSPDKAHLNLHINSLELGDSAVYFCASSQNTGRSGYTFGSGTRLTVV.